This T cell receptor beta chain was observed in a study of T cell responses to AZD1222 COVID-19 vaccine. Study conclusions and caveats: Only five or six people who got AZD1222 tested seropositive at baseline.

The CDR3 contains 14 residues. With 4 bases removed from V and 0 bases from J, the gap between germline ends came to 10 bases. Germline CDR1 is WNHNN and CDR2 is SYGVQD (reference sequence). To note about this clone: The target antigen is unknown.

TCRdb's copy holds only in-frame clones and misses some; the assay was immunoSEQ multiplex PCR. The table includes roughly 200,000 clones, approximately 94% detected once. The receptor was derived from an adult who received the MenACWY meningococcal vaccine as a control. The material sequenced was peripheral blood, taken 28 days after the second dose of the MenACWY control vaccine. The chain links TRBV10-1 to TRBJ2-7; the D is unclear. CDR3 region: CASSGEFSSYEQYF. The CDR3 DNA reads TGCGCCAGCAGTGGAGAGTTCAGCTCCTACGAGCAGTACTTC.